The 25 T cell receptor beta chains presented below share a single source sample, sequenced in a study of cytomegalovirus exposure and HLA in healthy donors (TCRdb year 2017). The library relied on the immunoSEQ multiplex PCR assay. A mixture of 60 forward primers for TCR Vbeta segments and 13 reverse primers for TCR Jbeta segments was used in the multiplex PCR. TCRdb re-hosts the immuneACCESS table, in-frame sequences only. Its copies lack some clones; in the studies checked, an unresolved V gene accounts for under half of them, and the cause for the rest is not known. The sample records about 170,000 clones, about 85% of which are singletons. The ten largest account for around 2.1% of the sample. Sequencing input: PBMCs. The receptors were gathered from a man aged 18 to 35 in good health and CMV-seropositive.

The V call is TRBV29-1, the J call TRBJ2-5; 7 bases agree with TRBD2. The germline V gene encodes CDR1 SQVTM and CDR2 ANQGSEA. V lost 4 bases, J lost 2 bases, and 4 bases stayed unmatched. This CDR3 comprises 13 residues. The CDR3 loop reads CSVGTGGQETQYF. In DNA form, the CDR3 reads TGCAGCGTTGGTACGGGGGGACAAGAGACCCAGTACTTC.

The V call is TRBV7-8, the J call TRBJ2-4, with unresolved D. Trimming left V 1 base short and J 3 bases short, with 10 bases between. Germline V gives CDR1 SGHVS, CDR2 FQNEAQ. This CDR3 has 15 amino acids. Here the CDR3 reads CASSLGGPGKNIQYF. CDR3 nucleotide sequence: TGTGCCAGCAGCTTAGGTGGGCCCGGCAAAAACATTCAGTACTTC.

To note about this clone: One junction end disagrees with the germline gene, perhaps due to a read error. The CDR3 region is CASSPTGTGANGLTF. The CDR3 region has the DNA TGTGCCAGTAGTCCGACAGGGACAGGGGCCAACGGCCTGACTTTC. The chain combines TRBV19 with TRBJ2-6; 10 bases agree with TRBD1. The germline V gene encodes CDR1 LNHDA and CDR2 SQIVND (reference sequence). CDR3 length: 15 residues.

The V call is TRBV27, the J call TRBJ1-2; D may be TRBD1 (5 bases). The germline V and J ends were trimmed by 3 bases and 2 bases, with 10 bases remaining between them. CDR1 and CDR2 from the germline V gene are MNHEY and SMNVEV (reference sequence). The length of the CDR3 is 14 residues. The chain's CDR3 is CASSFGPGNYGYTF. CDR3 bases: TGTGCCAGCAGTTTCGGTCCAGGGAACTATGGCTACACCTTC.

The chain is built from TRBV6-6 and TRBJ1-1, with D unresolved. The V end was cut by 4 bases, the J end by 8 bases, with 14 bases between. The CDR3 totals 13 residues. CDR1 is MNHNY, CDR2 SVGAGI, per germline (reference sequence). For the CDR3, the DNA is TGTGCCAGCAGTTCGTACACTGGGGAGGAAGCTTTCTTT. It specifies CASSSYTGEEAFF.

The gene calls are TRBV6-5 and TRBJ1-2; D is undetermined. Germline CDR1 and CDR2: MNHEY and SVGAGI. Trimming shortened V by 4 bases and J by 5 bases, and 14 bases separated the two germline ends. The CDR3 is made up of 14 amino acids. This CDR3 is CASSFGGGPYGYTF. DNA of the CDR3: TGTGCCAGCAGTTTCGGTGGAGGGCCTTATGGCTACACCTTC.

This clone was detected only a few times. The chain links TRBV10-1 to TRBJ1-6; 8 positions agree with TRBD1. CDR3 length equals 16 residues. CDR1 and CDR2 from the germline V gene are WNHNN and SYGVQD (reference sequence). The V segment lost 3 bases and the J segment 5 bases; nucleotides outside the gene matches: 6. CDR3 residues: CASSDGQGADNSPLHF. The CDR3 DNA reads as TGCGCCAGCAGTGATGGGCAGGGGGCGGATAATTCACCCCTCCACTTT.

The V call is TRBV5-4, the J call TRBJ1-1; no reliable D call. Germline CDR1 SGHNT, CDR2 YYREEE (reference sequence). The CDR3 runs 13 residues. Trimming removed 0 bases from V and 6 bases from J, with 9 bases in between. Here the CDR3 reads CASSLVSNAEAFF. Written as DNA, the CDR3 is TGTGCCAGCAGCTTGGTGTCTAATGCTGAAGCTTTCTTT.

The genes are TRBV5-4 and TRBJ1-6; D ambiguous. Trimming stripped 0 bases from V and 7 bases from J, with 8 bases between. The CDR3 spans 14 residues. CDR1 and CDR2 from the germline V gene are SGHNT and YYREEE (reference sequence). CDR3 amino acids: CASSLGLNNSPLHF. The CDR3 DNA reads TGTGCCAGCAGCTTGGGACTGAACAATTCACCCCTCCACTTT.

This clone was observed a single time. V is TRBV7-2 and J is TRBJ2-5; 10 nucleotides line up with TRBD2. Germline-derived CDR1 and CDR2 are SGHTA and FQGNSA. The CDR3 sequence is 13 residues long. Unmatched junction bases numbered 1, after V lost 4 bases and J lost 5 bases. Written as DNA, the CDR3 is TGTGCCAGCAGCTGGGGACTAGCGGAGACCCAGTACTTC. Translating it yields CASSWGLAETQYF.

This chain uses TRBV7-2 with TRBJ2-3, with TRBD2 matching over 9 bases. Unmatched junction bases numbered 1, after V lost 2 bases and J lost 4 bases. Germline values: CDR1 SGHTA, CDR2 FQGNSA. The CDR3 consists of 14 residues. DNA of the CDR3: TGTGCCAGCAGCTTAAGCGGGGGGTCAGATACGCAGTATTTT. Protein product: CASSLSGGSDTQYF.

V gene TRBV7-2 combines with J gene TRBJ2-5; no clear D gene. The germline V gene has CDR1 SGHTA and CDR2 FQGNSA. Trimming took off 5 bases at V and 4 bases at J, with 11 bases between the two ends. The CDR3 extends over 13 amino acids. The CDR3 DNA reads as TGTGCCAGCAGCCCGGGTGATCGAGAGACCCAGTACTTC. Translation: CASSPGDRETQYF.

CDR3 sequence reads: CAISSGASYEQYF. CDR3 coding DNA: TGTGCCATCAGTTCAGGGGCCTCCTACGAGCAGTACTTC. V and J are TRBV10-3 and TRBJ2-7, with D perhaps TRBD1 (6 bases). CDR3 length: 13 amino acids. V lost 5 bases to trimming and J lost 0 bases, with 8 bases between them. Germline CDR1 and CDR2: ENHRY and SYGVKD.

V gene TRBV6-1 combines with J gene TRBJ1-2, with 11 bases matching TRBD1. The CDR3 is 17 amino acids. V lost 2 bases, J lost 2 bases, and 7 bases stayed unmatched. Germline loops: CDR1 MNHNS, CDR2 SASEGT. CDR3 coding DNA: TGTGCCAGCAGTGAAACCCTCGGGACAGGGGGGAACTATGGCTACACCTTC. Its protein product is CASSETLGTGGNYGYTF.

The CDR3 bases are TGCGCCAGCAGCTTCGGGGGTATGGCGAACACCGGGGAGCTGTTTTTT. Protein product: CASSFGGMANTGELFF. The chain carries TRBV5-1 and TRBJ2-2, with a tentative D call TRBD2 (6 bases). The CDR3 extends over 16 amino acids. Germline CDR1 and CDR2: SGHRS and YFSETQ. V lost 2 bases and J 0 bases, leaving 11 bases between the germline ends. Complete variable domain (other parts from reference TRBV5-1 and TRBJ2-2): KAGVTQTPRYLIKTRGQQVTLSCSPISGHRSVSWYQQTPGQGLQFLFEYFSETQRNKGNFPGRFSGRQFSNSRSEMNVSTLELGDSALYLCASSFGGMANTGELFFGEGSRLTVL.

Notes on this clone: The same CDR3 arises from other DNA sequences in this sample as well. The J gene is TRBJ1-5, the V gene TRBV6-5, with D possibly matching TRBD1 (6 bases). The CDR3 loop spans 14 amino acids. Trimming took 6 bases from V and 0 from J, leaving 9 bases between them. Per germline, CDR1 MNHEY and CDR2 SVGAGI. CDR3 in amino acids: CASSRDNSNQPQHF. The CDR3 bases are TGTGCCAGCAGCAGGGACAATAGCAATCAGCCCCAGCATTTT.

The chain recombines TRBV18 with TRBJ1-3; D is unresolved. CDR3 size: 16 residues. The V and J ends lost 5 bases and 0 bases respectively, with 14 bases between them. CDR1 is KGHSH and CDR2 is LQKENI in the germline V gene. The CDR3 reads CASSSIQPSSGNTIYF. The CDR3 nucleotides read TGTGCCAGCTCATCGATACAGCCCAGCTCTGGAAACACCATATATTTT.

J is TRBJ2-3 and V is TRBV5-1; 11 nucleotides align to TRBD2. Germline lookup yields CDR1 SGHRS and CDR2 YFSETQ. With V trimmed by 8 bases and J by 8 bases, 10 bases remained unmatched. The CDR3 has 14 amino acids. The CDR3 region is CASSVAGGPSTQYF. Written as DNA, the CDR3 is TGCGCCAGTAGCGTAGCGGGGGGGCCATCTACGCAGTATTTT.

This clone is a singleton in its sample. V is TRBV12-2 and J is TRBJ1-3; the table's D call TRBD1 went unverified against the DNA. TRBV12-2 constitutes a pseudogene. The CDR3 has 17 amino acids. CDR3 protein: CASRSVSGTGLFNTIYF. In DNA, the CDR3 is TGTGCAAGTCGCTCTGTATCCGGGACAGGGCTCTTTAACACCATATATTTT.

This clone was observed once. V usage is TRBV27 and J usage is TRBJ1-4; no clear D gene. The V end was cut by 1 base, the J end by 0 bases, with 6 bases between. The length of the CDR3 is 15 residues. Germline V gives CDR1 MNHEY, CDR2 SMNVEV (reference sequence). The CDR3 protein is CASSLYGATNEKLFF. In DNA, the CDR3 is TGTGCCAGCAGTTTATACGGTGCAACTAATGAAAAACTGTTTTTT.

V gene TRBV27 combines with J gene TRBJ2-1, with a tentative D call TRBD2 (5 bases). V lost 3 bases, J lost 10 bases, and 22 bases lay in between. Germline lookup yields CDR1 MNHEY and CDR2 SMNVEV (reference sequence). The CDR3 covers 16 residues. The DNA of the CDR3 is TGTGCCAGCAGTTTTATATCCAGGTTTTCACGCGGGGAGCAGTTCTTC. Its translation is CASSFISRFSRGEQFF.

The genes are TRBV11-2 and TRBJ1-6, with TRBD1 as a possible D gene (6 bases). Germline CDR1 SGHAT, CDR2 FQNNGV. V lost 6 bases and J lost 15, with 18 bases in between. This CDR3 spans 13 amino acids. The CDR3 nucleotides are TGTGCCAGCAGGGGGATAGGACAGCCTGTCCTCCACTTT. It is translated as CASRGIGQPVLHF. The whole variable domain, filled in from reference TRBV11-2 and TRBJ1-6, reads EAGVAQSPRYKIIEKRQSVAFWCNPISGHATLYWYQQILGQGPKLLIQFQNNGVVDDSQLPKDRFSAERLKGVDSTLKIQPAKLEDSAVYLCASRGIGQPVLHFGNGTRLTVT.

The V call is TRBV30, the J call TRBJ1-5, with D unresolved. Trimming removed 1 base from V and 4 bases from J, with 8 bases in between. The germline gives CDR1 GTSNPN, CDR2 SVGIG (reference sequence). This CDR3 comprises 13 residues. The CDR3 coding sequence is TGTGCCTGGAGTGCAATGTCAAATCAGCCCCAGCATTTT. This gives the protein CAWSAMSNQPQHF. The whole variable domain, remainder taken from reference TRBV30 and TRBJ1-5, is SQTIHQWPATLVQPVGSPLSLECTVEGTSNPNLYWYRQAAGRGLQLLFYSVGIGQISSEVPQNLSASRPQDRQFILSSKKLLLSDSGFYLCAWSAMSNQPQHFGDGTRLSIL.

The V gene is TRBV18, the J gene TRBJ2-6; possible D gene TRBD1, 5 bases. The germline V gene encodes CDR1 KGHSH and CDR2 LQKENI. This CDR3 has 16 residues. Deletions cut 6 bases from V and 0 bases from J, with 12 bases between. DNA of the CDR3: TGTGCCAGCTCCCCGACAGTAACCTCTGGGGCCAACGTCCTGACTTTC. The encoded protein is CASSPTVTSGANVLTF.

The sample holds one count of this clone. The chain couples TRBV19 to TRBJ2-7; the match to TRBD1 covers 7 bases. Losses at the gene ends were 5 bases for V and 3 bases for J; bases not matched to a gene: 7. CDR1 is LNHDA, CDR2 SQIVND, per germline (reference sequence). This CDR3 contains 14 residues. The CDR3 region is CASSARQGIYEQYF. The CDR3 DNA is TGTGCCAGTAGTGCCCGACAGGGTATCTACGAGCAGTACTTC. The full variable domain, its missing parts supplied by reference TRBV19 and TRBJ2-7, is DGGITQSPKYLFRKEGQNVTLSCEQNLNHDAMYWYRQDPGQGLRLIYYSQIVNDFQKGDIAEGYSVSREKKESFPLTVTSAQKNPTAFYLCASSARQGIYEQYFGPGTRLTVT.